One and the same sample provided the 16 T cell receptor beta chains below, sequenced in a study of neurological immune-mediated disorders. TCRdb re-derived calls from the 5' RACE reads in MiXCR, one entry per CDR3 protein. There are 55,000 to 70,000 distinct CDR3 sequences in the sample; 2.5% to 4% occur only once, and 4% to 6.5% lies in the top ten. What was sequenced was PBMCs. The receptors derive from a woman in her forties or fifties with multiple sclerosis.

This clonotype came up many times. The chain joins TRBV29-1 to TRBJ2-5, with D tentatively TRBD1 (6 bases). The CDR3 length is 14 residues. Germline V gene data show CDR1 as SQVTM and CDR2 as ANQGSEA. V gave up 3 bases and J gave up 5 bases, with 16 bases separating them. In nucleotides, the CDR3 is TGCAGCGTTGACAAGATAGGGGGAGTGGAGACCCAGTACTTC. Its protein product is CSVDKIGGVETQYF.

In this sample, this clonotype turned up many times. Here the CDR3 omits its conserved ending phenylalanine or tryptophan, so a read error is the likely source. The rearrangement links TRBV27 to TRBJ1-4, with TRBD1 matching over 7 bases. From germline, CDR1 is MNHEY and CDR2 SMNVEV (reference sequence). This CDR3 has 15 amino acids. V was clipped by 5 bases and J by 10 bases; unmatched bases: 13. Here the CDR3 reads CASSAHTGVGVKLFL. In nucleotides, the CDR3 is TGTGCCAGCAGTGCTCATACAGGGGTGGGTGTAAAACTGTTTCTT.

This clonotype occurred many times. The J gene is TRBJ2-3, the V gene TRBV5-1, with 12 bases identical to TRBD1. Germline V gives CDR1 SGHRS, CDR2 YFSETQ. J was trimmed by 6 bases and V by 4 bases; bases with no gene match: 9. This CDR3 is 16 amino acids long. CDR3 nucleotides: TGCGCCAGCAGCGCCCCGGGACAGGGGGCAGCCGATACGCAGTATTTT. Its protein is CASSAPGQGAADTQYF.

This clonotype was detected many times. The rearrangement uses TRBV4-3 and TRBJ2-2; D possibly corresponds to TRBD2 (5 bases). Per germline, CDR1 LGHNA and CDR2 YSLEER. CDR3 size: 14 residues. With 1 base removed from V and 4 bases from J, the gap between germline ends came to 7 bases. This chain's CDR3 is CASSQAEVTGELFF. The CDR3, as DNA: TGCGCCAGCAGCCAAGCGGAGGTCACCGGGGAGCTGTTTTTT.

This clonotype has at least ten counts. This chain uses TRBV12-3 or TRBV12-4 with TRBJ1-1; D is uncertain. The CDR3 sequence is 14 residues long. Trimming removed 5 bases at V and 2 bases at J, with 12 bases between. The CDR3 nucleotides read TGTGCCAGCAGTCCCGGGATGGGCAACACTGAAGCTTTCTTT. The encoded protein is CASSPGMGNTEAFF.

This clonotype was observed many times. The chain employs TRBV10-3 and TRBJ1-1; 8 nucleotides match TRBD1. This CDR3 contains 17 residues. Germline assignment: CDR1 ENHRY and CDR2 SYGVKD. The junction had 12 bases not matched to a gene; V was cut back by 2 bases and J by 4 bases. The CDR3 sequence is CAISEAMAGGVSTEAFF. As DNA, the CDR3 is TGTGCCATCAGTGAGGCTATGGCAGGGGGCGTCAGCACTGAAGCTTTCTTT.

This clonotype has ten or more counts. The chain joins TRBV7-2 to TRBJ2-3; D tentatively reads TRBD1 or TRBD2 (5 bases each). V was shortened by 1 base and J by 6 bases, with 14 bases between the two germline ends. This CDR3 is built from 15 residues. Germline V CDR1 and CDR2: SGHTA, FQGNSA. CDR3 region: CASSLVSARGDTQYF. The DNA of the CDR3 is TGTGCCAGCAGCTTAGTTAGCGCGAGGGGTGATACGCAGTATTTT.

This clonotype has a count of ten or more. CDR3 region: CASSLVGDQETQYF. The DNA for the CDR3 is TGTGCCAGCAGCTTAGTCGGGGACCAAGAGACCCAGTACTTC. This sequence joins TRBV7-2 and TRBJ2-5; tentative D call: TRBD2 (5 bases). In germline, CDR1 is SGHTA, CDR2 FQGNSA. The CDR3 consists of 14 residues. Trimming stripped 1 base from V and 0 bases from J, with 6 bases between.

This clonotype was seen at least ten times. V gene TRBV20-1 combines with J gene TRBJ2-5; no firm D call. The CDR3 covers 11 residues. Germline lookup yields CDR1 DFQATT and CDR2 SNEGSKA (reference sequence). Trimming left V 2 bases short and J 1 base short, with 2 bases between. This chain's CDR3 is CSARRQETQYF. The DNA for the CDR3 is TGCAGTGCTAGACGCCAAGAGACCCAGTACTTC.

This clonotype has a count of ten or more. This chain uses TRBV7-9 with TRBJ2-5, with 10 bases lining up with TRBD1. V lost 5 bases to trimming and J lost 4 bases; unmatched junction nucleotides: 10. Germline loops: CDR1 SEHNR, CDR2 FQNEAQ (reference sequence). This CDR3 contains 16 residues. CDR3 coding DNA: TGTGCCAGCAGCACCCGACAGGGGGCAGGTGGAGAGACCCAGTACTTC. Protein product: CASSTRQGAGGETQYF.

In its sample, this clonotype was seen many times. This sequence joins TRBV7-9 and TRBJ2-2; 8 bases are a match to TRBD2. CDR3 length equals 18 residues. Germline CDR1 reads SEHNR; CDR2 reads FQNEAQ (reference sequence). The junction had 14 bases not matched to a gene; V was cut back by 7 bases and J by 1 base. The CDR3 coding sequence is TGTGCCAGCACTGGGGAACTAGCGGAAATATTGAACACCGGGGAGCTGTTTTTT. This translates into CASTGELAEILNTGELFF.

This clonotype came up many times. The chain uses TRBV14 and TRBJ2-2; TRBD1 or TRBD2 may be the D gene (5 bases each). This CDR3 region has 16 residues. V was clipped by 1 base and J by 6 bases, with 15 bases between them. Germline lookup yields CDR1 SGHDN and CDR2 FVKESK. The chain's CDR3 is CASSQGRGRVAGELFF. As DNA, the CDR3 is TGTGCCAGCAGCCAAGGTCGGGGCAGGGTGGCCGGGGAGCTGTTTTTT.

This clonotype was detected a few times. This chain links TRBV10-1 with TRBJ2-7; D unresolved. The CDR3 runs 17 residues. Trimming shortened V by 0 bases and J by 0 bases, and 15 bases separated the two germline ends. CDR1 WNHNN and CDR2 SYGVQD come from the germline V gene (reference sequence). CDR3 sequence: CASSESISAEGSYEQYF. DNA of the CDR3: TGCGCCAGCAGTGAGTCGATCTCGGCAGAAGGCTCCTACGAGCAGTACTTC.

In its sample, this clonotype was seen many times. The rearrangement joins TRBV5-1 to TRBJ1-2; TRBD1 matches 7 bases. The germline V gene encodes CDR1 SGHRS and CDR2 YFSETQ. The CDR3 sequence is 16 residues long. V trimming: 1 base; J trimming: 4 bases; junction bases outside the gene matches: 10. In nucleotides, the CDR3 is TGCGCCAGCAGCTTGACTAAACTGGGGACAGCCTATGGCTACACCTTC. Its protein product is CASSLTKLGTAYGYTF.

This clonotype was recorded many times. V and J are TRBV7-3 and TRBJ2-1; no definite D call. The V gene lost 5 bases and the J gene lost 4 bases, with 12 bases spanning the gap. This CDR3 comprises 14 residues. Germline V CDR1 and CDR2: SGHTA, FQGTGA. Written as DNA, the CDR3 is TGTGCCAGCAGCCCGGGCCCCTTTTACAATGAGCAGTTCTTC. Translating it yields CASSPGPFYNEQFF.

This clonotype appeared many times. V usage is TRBV5-1 and J usage is TRBJ2-1, with TRBD2 identical over 9 bases. J was trimmed by 4 bases and V by 0 bases; bases with no gene match: 2. The germline CDR1 and CDR2 sequences are SGHRS and YFSETQ. The CDR3 covers 15 residues. CDR3 DNA sequence: TGCGCCAGCAGCTTGGGACTAGCGGATTACAATGAGCAGTTCTTC. Amino acids: CASSLGLADYNEQFF.